Included here is one T cell receptor (beta chain) sequence, with context. This record comes from a study of blood T cells in healthy people across ages. The CDR3 spans 15 residues. Trimming removed 0 bases from V and 4 bases from J, with 11 bases in between. Per the germline V gene, CDR1 is SGDLS and CDR2 is YYNGEE. Combining a sample-barcoded 5' primer with a J-beta primer mix, a second PCR ran for about 6 to 11 cycles. TCRdb re-called the 5' RACE reads through MiXCR, storing one row per CDR3 protein. Here the sample spans approximately 730,000 distinct CDR3 sequences, about 40% being singletons. The receptor was isolated from an older woman in good health. The genes are TRBV9 and TRBJ2-1; D not resolved. Source material: blood. The CDR3 coding sequence is TGTGCCAGCAGCGTAGAAGACCGACCTTACAATGAGCAGTTCTTC. The encoded protein is CASSVEDRPYNEQFF.